This T cell receptor (beta chain) was found in a study of T cell clonotyping in hematopoietic cell transplantation. Time point reported: recipient sample about 28 days before transplant, after cytoreduction. Trimming cost V 4 bases and J 6 bases, with 12 bases left between them. Germline-derived CDR1 and CDR2 are LGHNA and YSLEER. The CDR3 has 13 amino acids. Profiled with immunoSEQ multiplex PCR; TCRdb holds only in-frame clones, not every one. The table has some 30,000 clones, more than 60% seen once. The source was peripheral blood mononuclear cells, collected before stem cell transplant. The sequence was collected from a woman younger than 45 with chronic myeloid leukemia. Some clones in this sample may be carry-over from other donors' samples. This chain joins TRBV4-3 and TRBJ1-2; perhaps TRBD1 as D (5 bases). The CDR3: CASSPTWGNGYTF. In DNA form, the CDR3 reads TGCGCCAGCAGCCCCACGTGGGGGAATGGCTACACCTTC.